The sequence of this TCR beta chain was determined in a study of molecular identifiers for immune sequencing clone quantification. Study conclusions and caveats: Clonotypes surpassing 20 RNA copies contained over 99% of effector molecules, versus under 1% in naive cells.

Germline V gene lookup returns CDR1 SGHTA and CDR2 FQGTGA. The ends were cut back, 4 bases at V and 6 bases at J, with 14 bases in the middle. The CDR3 contains 14 residues. This clonotype appeared many times. The antigen remains unidentified. TCRdb re-called the PCR reads with MiXCR, one entry per CDR3 protein. The sample shows 490,000 or so distinct CDR3 sequences, about a quarter of them seen only once. The sequencing input was naive CD8+ T cells from blood, with Jurkat cell RNA spiked in. Described subset: FACS-sorted CD8+CD4-CCR7+CD45RA+ naive T cells. The chain joins TRBV7-3 to TRBJ2-3; perhaps TRBD1 as D (6 bases). This receptor was taken from a human donor in good health. Some libraries in this study had Jurkat cell RNA spiked in. The CDR3 sequence is CASSSMDSGDTQYF. CDR3 coding DNA: TGTGCCAGCAGCTCGATGGACAGCGGCGATACGCAGTATTTT.